The 30 T cell receptor beta chains given below trace back to one sample, sequenced in a study of T cell clones after liver transplantation. The method was immunoSEQ multiplex PCR; TCRdb's version includes in-frame clones alone and lacks a portion of them. The sample holds over 100,000 clones, 82% seen once. Here the sequenced sample was CD4+ T cells from blood, taken before liver transplant. The receptors derive from a human donor who received a liver transplant.

The chain employs TRBV5-4 and TRBJ1-2; no reliable D call. The CDR3 totals 14 residues. Trimming took off 0 bases at V and 4 bases at J, with 10 bases between the two ends. Looked up from germline, CDR1 is SGHNT and CDR2 is YYREEE (reference sequence). The CDR3 nucleotides read TGTGCCAGCAGCTTGGCCAGAAGAACCTATGGCTACACCTTC. It yields the protein CASSLARRTYGYTF.

The chain has TRBV7-9 and TRBJ2-1; 10 bases agree with TRBD1. V was clipped by 1 base and J by 7 bases; unmatched bases: 4. CDR3 length: 15 residues. Per the germline V gene, CDR1 is SEHNR and CDR2 is FQNEAQ (reference sequence). The CDR3 DNA follows: TGTGCCAGCAGCTTAGGACAGGGGGCGAGGAATGAGCAGTTCTTC. It translates to CASSLGQGARNEQFF.

CDR3 region: CAWSVKGQASAEAFF. DNA for the CDR3: TGTGCCTGGAGTGTAAAGGGACAGGCGTCCGCTGAAGCTTTCTTT. J is TRBJ1-1 and V is TRBV30; 8 bases are a match to TRBD1. The germline V gene encodes CDR1 GTSNPN and CDR2 SVGIG (reference sequence). The CDR3 has 15 amino acids. After removal of 0 bases from V and 6 bases from J, the junction contained 9 bases not matched to a gene.

The chain is built from TRBV19 and TRBJ1-1, with 8 bases identical to TRBD1. After removal of 3 bases from V and 6 bases from J, the junction contained 12 bases not matched to a gene. CDR3 size: 16 residues. Germline V CDR1 and CDR2: LNHDA, SQIVND (reference sequence). CDR3 region: CASSIANRGSGAEAFF. CDR3 in DNA: TGTGCCAGTAGTATCGCCAACAGGGGGAGTGGGGCTGAAGCTTTCTTT.

By share, this clone counts as medium-sized. The chain carries TRBV19 and TRBJ2-7; D not resolved. The CDR3 is made up of 16 amino acids. Per germline, CDR1 LNHDA and CDR2 SQIVND (reference sequence). The ends were cut back, 4 bases at V and 2 bases at J, with 18 bases in the middle. Written as DNA, the CDR3 is TGTGCCAGTAGTAGGCCCCGTAGGGATGGCCCCTACGAGCAGTACTTC. Amino acids: CASSRPRRDGPYEQYF.

This chain uses TRBV2 with TRBJ1-1; 8 bases fit TRBD1. Germline CDR1 is SNHLY and CDR2 is FYNNEI. The CDR3 is 16 amino acids. With 0 bases clipped from V and 1 base from J, the junction kept 4 bases outside the gene matches. The CDR3 here is CASSEAIGTGNTEAFF. The CDR3 bases are TGTGCCAGCAGTGAAGCGATAGGGACAGGGAACACTGAAGCTTTCTTT. Full variable domain (remainder filled in from reference TRBV2 and TRBJ1-1): EPEVTQTPSHQVTQMGQEVILRCVPISNHLYFYWYRQILGQKVEFLVSFYNNEISEKSEIFDDQFSVERPDGSNFTLKIRSTKLEDSAMYFCASSEAIGTGNTEAFFGQGTRLTVV.

The chain combines TRBV9 with TRBJ1-4; D possibly corresponds to TRBD1 (5 bases). Trimming cost V 0 bases and J 2 bases, with 8 bases left between them. This CDR3 has 15 residues. CDR1 SGDLS and CDR2 YYNGEE come from the germline V gene. The CDR3 reads CASSVAGSTNEKLFF. The DNA of the CDR3 is TGTGCCAGCAGCGTAGCAGGGTCGACTAATGAAAAACTGTTTTTT.

The gene calls are TRBV30 and TRBJ1-2; D uncertain. From germline, CDR1 is GTSNPN and CDR2 SVGIG (reference sequence). The CDR3 consists of 12 residues. Trimming cost V 5 bases and J 2 bases, with 9 bases left between them. DNA of the CDR3: TGTGCCTGGGGGGAAGGGAACTATGGCTACACCTTC. This gives the protein CAWGEGNYGYTF.

V is TRBV11-3 and J is TRBJ2-1; 7 positions match TRBD1. The germline gives CDR1 SGHNT, CDR2 YENEEA. V was pared by 4 bases and J by 7 bases, with 10 bases of the junction left unmatched. The CDR3 length is 15 residues. CDR3 amino acids: CASSWANTGVNEQFF. CDR3 nucleotides: TGTGCCAGCAGCTGGGCCAATACAGGGGTTAATGAGCAGTTCTTC.

The genes are TRBV9 and TRBJ2-1, with 8 bases matching TRBD1. The germline V gene has CDR1 SGDLS and CDR2 YYNGEE. J was trimmed by 10 bases and V by 0 bases; bases with no gene match: 9. CDR3 length: 15 residues. CDR3 residues: CASSVVPQGVGEQFF. CDR3 DNA: TGTGCCAGCAGCGTAGTCCCACAGGGGGTAGGAGAGCAGTTCTTC.

This chain uses TRBV2 with TRBJ2-5; D assignment may be TRBD1 or TRBD2 (5 bases each). The CDR3 sequence is 14 residues long. CDR1 SNHLY and CDR2 FYNNEI come from the germline V gene. The V and J ends lost 6 bases and 5 bases respectively, with 16 bases between them. The CDR3 DNA reads as TGTGCCAGCAGATCCCGGGACCATGCGGAGACCCAGTACTTC. It codes for CASRSRDHAETQYF.

The chain links TRBV11-2 to TRBJ2-1, with TRBD2 identical over 13 bases. Germline assignment: CDR1 SGHAT and CDR2 FQNNGV. The CDR3 extends over 17 amino acids. V gave up 2 bases and J gave up 5 bases; unmatched junction bases: 6. The DNA for the CDR3 is TGTGCCAGCAGCTTATTTTCCGGGACTAGCGGGGACAATGAGCAGTTCTTC. This sequence encodes CASSLFSGTSGDNEQFF.

This chain links TRBV5-5 with TRBJ1-4, with unresolved D. CDR1 and CDR2 (germline): SGHKS, YYEKEE (reference sequence). The CDR3 contains 13 residues. Trimming took 4 bases from V and 12 from J, leaving 16 bases between them. In nucleotides, the CDR3 is TGTGCCAGCAGCCGCATTAGCCGTCCGGAACTGTTTTTT. It codes for CASSRISRPELFF.

This chain connects TRBV6-5 to TRBJ1-1; TRBD1 matches 10 bases. Germline V gene sequence: CDR1 MNHEY, CDR2 SVGAGI. CDR3 size: 13 residues. V shed 10 bases and J 11 bases; nucleotides not matched to a gene: 13. CDR3 bases: TGTGCCACCTATCCGGGACAGGGGAGGTCGGCTTTCTTT. It codes for CATYPGQGRSAFF.

This rearrangement joins TRBV5-1 to TRBJ2-1; D is possibly TRBD1 or TRBD2 (6 bases each). The CDR3 is 12 residues long. Germline loops: CDR1 SGHRS, CDR2 YFSETQ. Trimming pared 6 bases from V and 6 bases from J, leaving 10 bases between. The DNA of the CDR3 is TGCGCCAGCACGGAGGGGGGCAATGAGCAGTTCTTC. This gives the protein CASTEGGNEQFF.

This clone was counted a single time. This chain links TRBV10-3 with TRBJ1-4, with D maybe TRBD1 (5 bases). Germline CDR1 is ENHRY and CDR2 is SYGVKD. The CDR3 totals 14 residues. Trimming shortened V by 0 bases and J by 8 bases, and 10 bases separated the two germline ends. In nucleotides, the CDR3 is TGTGCCATCAGTGAGTCAGGAGGGGAGGAAAAACTGTTTTTT. It codes for CAISESGGEEKLFF.

This clone was observed a single time. The rearrangement joins TRBV7-3 to TRBJ2-1; 9 nucleotides line up with TRBD1. Germline CDR1 reads SGHTA; CDR2 reads FQGTGA. The CDR3 runs to 15 residues. The trim removed 2 bases at V and 4 bases at J, leaving 3 bases unmatched. The CDR3, as DNA: TGTGCCAGCAGCTTAGTTGGACAGGGGTACAATGAGCAGTTCTTC. It yields the protein CASSLVGQGYNEQFF. The variable domain in full, with the rest retrieved from reference TRBV7-3 and TRBJ2-1, is GAGVSQTPSNKVTEKGKYVELRCDPISGHTALYWYRQSLGQGPEFLIYFQGTGAADDSGLPNDRFFAVRPEGSVSTLKIQRTERGDSAVYLCASSLVGQGYNEQFFGPGTRLTVL.

The chain uses TRBV11-2 and TRBJ2-3; unclear D gene. There are 11 residues in the CDR3. Trimming removed 5 bases at V and 7 bases at J, with 7 bases between. Germline V CDR1 and CDR2: SGHAT, FQNNGV. The CDR3 DNA reads as TGTGCCAGCAGCCTACAGAATACGCAGTATTTT. Protein product: CASSLQNTQYF.

The rearrangement uses TRBV11-1 and TRBJ1-1, with TRBD1 as a possible D gene (6 bases). The germline CDR1 and CDR2 sequences are SGHAT and FQDESV (reference sequence). CDR3 size: 16 residues. Trimming stripped 3 bases from V and 5 bases from J, with 19 bases between. In DNA form, the CDR3 reads TGTGCCAGCAGCTTTAGGGCCCCACAGGGAAGGACTGAAGCTTTCTTT. It codes for CASSFRAPQGRTEAFF.

The V and J genes are TRBV30 and TRBJ1-6, with TRBD1 matching over 11 bases. The CDR3 has 15 amino acids. V lost 3 bases and J lost 9; bases outside the gene matches: 7. Germline-derived CDR1 and CDR2 are GTSNPN and SVGIG (reference sequence). As DNA, the CDR3 is TGTGCCTGGAGCCTGGACAGGGGGCTGTGTTCACCCCTCCACTTT. Translated, it gives CAWSLDRGLCSPLHF.

The rearrangement uses TRBV15 and TRBJ2-7; D perhaps matches TRBD2 (6 bases). Germline V gene lookup returns CDR1 LNHNV and CDR2 YYDKDF (reference sequence). This CDR3 contains 14 residues. V was pared by 0 bases and J by 4 bases, with 10 bases between. The CDR3 nucleotides read TGTGCCACCAGCAGAGATCCCGGGGGATACGAGCAGTACTTC. It is translated as CATSRDPGGYEQYF.

The rearrangement joins TRBV7-8 to TRBJ1-5, with 8 bases aligning to TRBD1. CDR1 and CDR2 (germline): SGHVS, FQNEAQ. V lost 3 bases, J lost 5 bases, and 3 bases stayed unmatched. This CDR3 has 14 residues. The CDR3 protein is CASSLAQGDQPQHF. The CDR3 nucleotides read TGTGCCAGCAGCTTGGCACAGGGGGATCAGCCCCAGCATTTT.

The chain joins TRBV7-9 to TRBJ1-4, with D unclear. V lost 1 base to trimming and J lost 8 bases, with 14 bases between them. The CDR3 consists of 15 residues. Per germline, CDR1 SEHNR and CDR2 FQNEAQ (reference sequence). The CDR3 nucleotides read TGTGCCAGCAGCTTAGGTCGGGTGCCCCAGGAAAAACTGTTTTTT. Translation: CASSLGRVPQEKLFF.

The chain links TRBV5-1 to TRBJ2-2, with D uncertain. CDR1 SGHRS and CDR2 YFSETQ come from the germline V gene. Trimming took 1 base from V and 8 from J, leaving 18 bases between them. The length of the CDR3 is 16 residues. CDR3 sequence (DNA): TGCGCCAGCAGCTTGACCCTTCGAAGAGACGCGGGGGAGCTGTTTTTT. This gives the protein CASSLTLRRDAGELFF.

The chain combines TRBV5-5 with TRBJ2-2; no clear D. The germline CDR1 and CDR2 sequences are SGHKS and YYEKEE (reference sequence). The length of the CDR3 is 15 residues. V dropped 4 bases and J dropped 1 base, with 11 bases sitting between them. In DNA, the CDR3 is TGTGCCAGCAGCCTACTTGGGCGGAACACCGGGGAGCTGTTTTTT. Translation: CASSLLGRNTGELFF.

The chain employs TRBV16 and TRBJ1-6, with D uncertain. The V end was cut by 2 bases, the J end by 11 bases, with 16 bases between. The CDR3 has 15 residues. CDR1 is KGHSY and CDR2 is FQNENV in the germline V gene. CDR3 nucleotides: TGTGCCAGCAGCCAAGTACGAGCTTCTTCAACACCCCTCCACTTT. Protein sequence: CASSQVRASSTPLHF.

The V gene is TRBV18, the J gene TRBJ1-6; the D is unclear. The CDR3 spans 17 residues. V was pared by 5 bases and J by 0 bases, with 14 bases between. In germline, CDR1 is KGHSH, CDR2 LQKENI. DNA of the CDR3: TGTGCCAGCTCATCGGAGATGGGTCGCTCCTATAATTCACCCCTCCACTTT. It is translated as CASSSEMGRSYNSPLHF.

This clone was observed a few times. This sequence joins TRBV5-1 and TRBJ1-2; D uncertain. V was cut by 0 bases and J by 4 bases, with 7 bases left in between. The length of the CDR3 is 13 residues. Germline V gene sequence: CDR1 SGHRS, CDR2 YFSETQ. The CDR3 sequence: CASSLVESYGYTF. DNA of the CDR3: TGCGCCAGCAGCTTGGTTGAGTCCTATGGCTACACCTTC.

The chain joins TRBV18 to TRBJ2-7; D gene ambiguous. Per the germline V gene, CDR1 is KGHSH and CDR2 is LQKENI. This CDR3 region has 12 residues. V was trimmed by 2 bases and J by 6 bases, leaving 8 bases between them. The CDR3 sequence is CASSPASPEQYF. DNA of the CDR3: TGTGCCAGCTCACCAGCGTCCCCCGAGCAGTACTTC.

The chain carries TRBV28 and TRBJ1-1; D call uncertain. The V and J ends lost 11 bases and 1 base respectively, with 14 bases between them. The CDR3 runs to 13 residues. Germline assignment: CDR1 MDHEN and CDR2 SYDVKM. CDR3 sequence: CACSRSQNTEAFF. The CDR3 bases are TGTGCCTGCTCCAGGTCTCAGAACACTGAAGCTTTCTTT.